This is a list of T cell receptor beta chains from one sample in a study of metastatic and nonmetastatic thyroid tumors. TCRdb re-called clones via MiXCR from the PCR reads. The sample lists 40,000 or so clones, roughly 14% occurring once. The source material was blood. These receptor sequences come from a female donor with papillary thyroid cancer or a benign thyroid nodule (not recorded which). Some clones in this sample may be carry-over from other donors' samples. The conserved cysteine and the conserved F or W are not part of the CDR3 here. Where a row states a size, it is once, few, many or the class of an expanded clone; other rows omit it.

TRBV20-1	TRBJ2-7	many	SARDYRSEQY
TRBV20-1	TRBJ2-1	many	SATQLDFLGNEQF
TRBV6-1	TRBJ2-1	medium-sized	ASRGLGTSGRSEQF
TRBV4-1	TRBJ1-5	many	ASSQVGGLGQPQH
TRBV15	TRBJ1-3	many	ATSSPAGLRGSGNTIY
TRBV29-1	TRBJ2-1	many	SVCSGYNEQF
TRBV20-1	TRBJ1-5	many	SASEGGGNQPQH
TRBV28	TRBJ2-1	few	ASSLSDEQS
TRBV29-1	TRBJ2-3	many	SVELAGGPTDTQY
TRBV28	TRBJ1-1	many	ASSLSGRSNTEAF
TRBV27	TRBJ2-3	many	ASSWGATGTQY
TRBV7-3	TRBJ2-7	NA	ANSPSRGSYEQY
TRBV15	TRBJ2-5	many	ATSRDTGGETQY
TRBV5-1	TRBJ1-1	many	ASSPRTAAGGEAF
TRBV12-5	TRBJ2-7	few	ASGLGTTLTGEQY
TRBV27	TRBJ2-7	NA	ASSPDRRFPYEQY
TRBV20-1	TRBJ2-7	NA	SAERERLTSYEQY
TRBV7-3	TRBJ2-1	many	ASSSSSSGSSYNEQF
TRBV12-3/TRBV12-4	TRBJ1-3	many	ASSYLLGTLESGNTIY
TRBV29-1	TRBJ1-2	many	SVEGQGGT
TRBV5-6	TRBJ1-1	few	ASSLGQRAEAF
TRBV7-8	TRBJ2-3	many	ASGLGLAGAWDTQY
TRBV20-1	TRBJ2-7	many	SAITSGLKGTYEQY
TRBV19	TRBJ1-2	many	ASSPDRGRRGYT
TRBV24-1	TRBJ2-1	many	ATSGTSSYNEQF
TRBV13	TRBJ1-1	many	ASSPGNTEAF
TRBV20-1	TRBJ1-1	NA	SARDPRIGGAEAF
TRBV7-8	TRBJ2-7	few	ASTRAVCEQY
TRBV29-1	TRBJ2-1	many	SGGLARNEQF
TRBV5-4	TRBJ1-3	NA	ASSSDRGLGNTIY
TRBV25-1	TRBJ1-3	many	ASSAPSQVDSGNTIY
TRBV6-2/TRBV6-3	TRBJ2-5	many	ASSYDGGPGPQY
TRBV7-9	TRBJ1-2	many	ASSYGQGHYGYT
TRBV19	TRBJ2-2	many	ASRERGQADTGELF
TRBV30	TRBJ2-7	many	AWNQRAYEQY
TRBV30	TRBJ2-2	many	AWSRGRSGEPF
TRBV27	TRBJ2-7	many	ASSYNSVAYEQY
TRBV9	TRBJ2-2	many	ASSTRHILGGELF
TRBV28	TRBJ2-3	many	ASSLETSGRDTQY
TRBV28	TRBJ1-3	many	ASSSGARASGNTIY
TRBV30	TRBJ2-1	many	AWSGGFNEQF
TRBV6-1	TRBJ1-2	medium-sized	ASITGGTGSLDGYT